A single sample is the source of the 13 T cell receptor beta chains below, sequenced in a study of shared clonotypes between healthy human individuals. Assay: immunoSEQ multiplex PCR; the TCRdb copy retains only in-frame clones and omits some. The sample shows around 120,000 clones, 67% of them seen only once. The sequenced sample was memory CD8+ T cells sorted from blood. Subset indicated: CD45RO+ cells pooled with CCR7-negative TemRA cells. The receptors were sampled from a woman aged 25-40 years in good health.

This CDR3 reads CASSSGYRDIQYF. CDR3 nucleotide sequence: TGTGCCAGCAGCTCCGGGTACAGGGACATTCAGTACTTC. The gene calls are TRBV7-8 and TRBJ2-4, with D perhaps matching TRBD1 (6 bases). The CDR3 has 13 amino acids. CDR1 and CDR2 from the germline V gene are SGHVS and FQNEAQ. Trimming cost V 4 bases and J 8 bases, with 12 bases left between them.

The CDR3 DNA sequence: TGTGCCAGCAGCTTAATTAGAGGCTACACCGGGGAGCTGTTTTTT. Encoded protein: CASSLIRGYTGELFF. The chain couples TRBV7-9 to TRBJ2-2, with D hard to call. Germline V gene data show CDR1 as SEHNR and CDR2 as FQNEAQ (reference sequence). The V gene lost 2 bases and the J gene lost 3 bases, with 10 bases spanning the gap. The CDR3 length is 15 residues. Drawing the rest from reference TRBV7-9 and TRBJ2-2, the complete variable domain is DTGVSQNPRHKITKRGQNVTFRCDPISEHNRLYWYRQTLGQGPEFLTYFQNEAQLEKSRLLSDRFSAERPKGSFSTLEIQRTEQGDSAMYLCASSLIRGYTGELFFGEGSRLTVL.

The rearrangement links TRBV5-1 to TRBJ1-3; unclear D gene. The CDR3 is 15 residues long. V was cut by 4 bases and J by 0 bases, with 11 bases left in between. In germline, CDR1 is SGHRS, CDR2 YFSETQ. CDR3 residues: CASSMTPHSGNTIYF. CDR3 coding DNA: TGCGCCAGCAGCATGACACCGCACTCTGGAAACACCATATATTTT.

The J gene is TRBJ2-7, the V gene TRBV6-1, with TRBD1 matching over 7 bases. Germline CDR1 and CDR2: MNHNS and SASEGT. The CDR3 runs to 16 residues. Germline trimming cut 3 bases from V and 9 bases from J; bases unmatched to any gene: 17. The chain's CDR3 is CASSDATGTYRNGQYF. In DNA form, the CDR3 reads TGTGCCAGCAGTGACGCGACAGGGACGTATCGGAACGGGCAGTACTTC.

The V and J genes are TRBV15 and TRBJ2-6; 7 bases align to TRBD1. This CDR3 is 16 amino acids long. Trimming at V came to 2 bases and at J to 2 bases, leaving 3 bases not matched to a gene. CDR1 is LNHNV and CDR2 is YYDKDF in the germline V gene (reference sequence). The CDR3 here is CATSRHDRAGANVLTF. As DNA, the CDR3 is TGTGCCACCAGCAGACACGACAGGGCTGGGGCCAACGTCCTGACTTTC. Full variable domain (missing parts from reference TRBV15 and TRBJ2-6): DAMVIQNPRYQVTQFGKPVTLSCSQTLNHNVMYWYQQKSSQAPKLLFHYYDKDFNNEADTPDNFQSRRPNTSFCFLDIRSPGLGDTAMYLCATSRHDRAGANVLTFGAGSRLTVL.

This clone has at least ten counts. This chain joins TRBV4-1 and TRBJ1-2; no reliable D call. V was trimmed by 1 base and J by 11 bases, leaving 8 bases between them. The CDR3 spans 11 residues. The germline V gene encodes CDR1 MGHRA and CDR2 YSYEKL. CDR3 sequence (DNA): TGCGCCAGCAGCCAAGGGTTATGGTACACCTTC. This translates into CASSQGLWYTF.

The chain joins TRBV5-4 to TRBJ2-1, with no clear D. The ends were cut back, 0 bases at V and 8 bases at J, with 9 bases in the middle. The CDR3 runs 13 residues. The germline gives CDR1 SGHNT, CDR2 YYREEE (reference sequence). In DNA, the CDR3 is TGTGCCAGCAGCTTGGTCTCCGATCATGAGCAGTTCTTC. Translation gives CASSLVSDHEQFF.

This chain uses TRBV28 with TRBJ1-1; D unresolved. Between the trimmed V and J ends, which lost 1 base and 2 bases, there was a span of 2 bases. The germline CDR1 and CDR2 sequences are MDHEN and SYDVKM. CDR3 size: 12 residues. The CDR3: CASSLSNTEAFF. CDR3 sequence (DNA): TGTGCCAGCAGTTTATCCAACACTGAAGCTTTCTTT.

This clone was counted a few times. The rearrangement joins TRBV6-1 to TRBJ2-3, with TRBD2 matching over 10 bases. Per the germline V gene, CDR1 is MNHNS and CDR2 is SASEGT. CDR3 length: 15 residues. V dropped 5 bases and J dropped 6; count of bases not matched to a gene: 8. The CDR3 bases are TGTGCCAGCAGTCTCTCTAGCGGGAGTGGGGATACGCAGTATTTT. Translated: CASSLSSGSGDTQYF.

This CDR3 reads CAISARLVVAHPGRGTGELFF. The DNA for the CDR3 is TGTGCCATCAGTGCAAGACTAGTAGTAGCGCACCCCGGCCGTGGCACCGGGGAGCTGTTTTTT. The rearrangement joins TRBV10-3 to TRBJ2-2; tentatively, D is TRBD2 (6 bases). CDR3 length: 21 amino acids. The germline V and J ends were trimmed by 4 bases and 4 bases, with 31 bases remaining between them. Per germline, CDR1 ENHRY and CDR2 SYGVKD.

This rearrangement joins TRBV7-9 to TRBJ1-2; TRBD1 might be the D (6 bases). The CDR3 spans 16 residues. V gave up 5 bases and J gave up 2 bases, with 18 bases separating them. Germline CDR1 reads SEHNR; CDR2 reads FQNEAQ (reference sequence). The CDR3: CASSPPAGALNYGYTF. CDR3 sequence (DNA): TGTGCCAGCAGCCCTCCAGCAGGGGCTCTAAACTATGGCTACACCTTC.

This clone has a handful of counts. The chain employs TRBV7-6 and TRBJ2-1, with a tentative D call TRBD2 (6 bases). The germline gives CDR1 SGHVS, CDR2 FNYEAQ. The ends were cut back, 5 bases at V and 5 bases at J, with 19 bases in the middle. This CDR3 spans 16 amino acids. DNA for the CDR3: TGTGCCAGCAGCCAGTCCGGGAGCCCACCGGACAATGAGCAGTTCTTC. It codes for CASSQSGSPPDNEQFF.

The J gene is TRBJ2-2, the V gene TRBV5-6, with TRBD1 matching 12 bases. The germline CDR1 and CDR2 sequences are SGHDT and YYEEEE. The CDR3 loop spans 18 amino acids. The V segment lost 1 base and the J segment 3 bases; nucleotides outside the gene matches: 7. The CDR3 DNA follows: TGTGCCAGCAGCTTGTGGGACAGGGGGCGCTTAGACACCGGGGAGCTGTTTTTT. Encoded protein: CASSLWDRGRLDTGELFF.